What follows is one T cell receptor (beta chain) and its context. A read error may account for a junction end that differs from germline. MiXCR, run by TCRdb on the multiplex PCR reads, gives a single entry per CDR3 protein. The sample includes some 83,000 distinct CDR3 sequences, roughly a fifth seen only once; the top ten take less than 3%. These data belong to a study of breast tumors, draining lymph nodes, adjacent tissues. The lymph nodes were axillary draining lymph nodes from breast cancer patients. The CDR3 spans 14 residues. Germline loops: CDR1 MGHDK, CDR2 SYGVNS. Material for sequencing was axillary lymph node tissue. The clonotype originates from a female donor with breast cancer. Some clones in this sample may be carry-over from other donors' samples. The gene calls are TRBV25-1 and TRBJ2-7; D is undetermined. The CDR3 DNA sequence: TGTGCCAGCAGTGATTGGGCCTCCTCCCACGAGCAGTACTTC. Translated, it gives CASSDWASSHEQYF.